The entry below gives a single T cell receptor (beta chain) sequence along with its context. The germline V gene has CDR1 MGHRA and CDR2 YSYEKL. The CDR3 covers 17 residues. V was pared by 0 bases and J by 0 bases, with 5 bases of the junction left unmatched. This sample is part of a study of blood T cell repertoires in COVID-19. Whole-study context: The samples span acute and convalescent COVID-19 from the United States, Italy and Spain.

Sequenced by immunoSEQ multiplex PCR; TCRdb stores in-frame clones only, minus some. The data contain 180,000 or so clones, 75% to 90% of them singletons. The sample comprised PBMCs or T cells enriched from blood (not recorded which). V gene TRBV4-1 combines with J gene TRBJ2-3; 8 bases agree with TRBD2. The TCR originated in a woman aged 40-49 years with acute COVID-19. For the CDR3, the DNA is TGCGCCAGCAGCCAAGACGGACTAGCACCTAGCACAGATACGCAGTATTTT. Encoded protein: CASSQDGLAPSTDTQYF.